These 9 T cell receptor beta chains were all obtained from the same sample, sequenced in a study of CD8 T cells in Susac syndrome. With random hexamers, reverse transcription was performed on about 0.5 to 1 ug of RNA. From the immunoSEQ multiplex PCR reads, TCRdb called clonotypes with MiXCR, one entry per CDR3 protein. The sample holds around 100,000 distinct CDR3 sequences, 95% seen once. Sequencing was performed on CD8+ T cells from PBMCs. These receptors were obtained from a human donor with Susac syndrome.

The rearrangement joins TRBV15 to TRBJ2-5; 8 nucleotides agree with TRBD1. J was trimmed by 5 bases and V by 2 bases; bases with no gene match: 10. Germline values: CDR1 LNHNV, CDR2 YYDKDF (reference sequence). The CDR3 has 16 residues. The CDR3 is CATSRSSGGVGETQYF. In DNA form, the CDR3 reads TGTGCCACCAGCAGAAGTTCAGGGGGCGTAGGGGAGACCCAGTACTTC. Using reference TRBV15 and TRBJ2-5 for the parts outside the CDR3, the full variable domain is DAMVIQNPRYQVTQFGKPVTLSCSQTLNHNVMYWYQQKSSQAPKLLFHYYDKDFNNEADTPDNFQSRRPNTSFCFLDIRSPGLGDTAMYLCATSRSSGGVGETQYFGPGTRLLVL.

This chain connects TRBV7-9 to TRBJ2-7; D could derive from TRBD1 or TRBD2 (5 bases each). The CDR3 has 14 amino acids. V lost 3 bases, J lost 2 bases, and 11 bases lay in between. CDR1 SEHNR and CDR2 FQNEAQ come from the germline V gene (reference sequence). CDR3 nucleotides: TGTGCCAGCAGCTTCGAGGGGTCCACCTACGAGCAGTACTTC. Encoded protein: CASSFEGSTYEQYF.

The J gene is TRBJ2-1, the V gene TRBV18, with TRBD2 as a possible D gene (6 bases). This CDR3 is built from 12 residues. Deletions cut 5 bases from V and 7 bases from J, with 9 bases between. The germline gives CDR1 KGHSH, CDR2 LQKENI. The CDR3 loop is CASSSTRNEQFF. CDR3 DNA: TGTGCCAGCTCATCGACTAGAAATGAGCAGTTCTTC.

The CDR3 DNA follows: TGTGCCACCAGCACCCGTTCTGGGGCCAACGTCCTGACTTTC. Its translation: CATSTRSGANVLTF. The rearrangement uses TRBV15 and TRBJ2-6; no firm D call. The CDR3 runs to 14 residues. The ends were cut back, 4 bases at V and 1 base at J, with 5 bases in the middle. CDR1 and CDR2 from the germline V gene are LNHNV and YYDKDF (reference sequence).

The chain recombines TRBV28 with TRBJ2-1; 8 bases agree with TRBD2. J lost 2 bases, V lost 7 bases, and 1 base had no gene match. CDR3 length equals 13 residues. Per germline, CDR1 MDHEN and CDR2 SYDVKM. DNA for the CDR3: TGTGCCAGCAAGCGGGAGCCCTACAATGAGCAGTTCTTC. This sequence encodes CASKREPYNEQFF.

This clonotype has just one count. V gene TRBV11-2 combines with J gene TRBJ2-3; TRBD1 aligns across 9 bases. V shed 8 bases, J shed 1 base, and the junction held 7 bases outside the gene matches. CDR1 is SGHAT, CDR2 FQNNGV, per germline. The CDR3 is 15 amino acids. CDR3: CASASYRGRTDTQYF. The CDR3 DNA is TGTGCCAGCGCGTCCTACAGGGGGCGCACAGATACGCAGTATTTT.

This chain uses TRBV7-3 with TRBJ1-1; D gene unclear. This CDR3 region has 14 residues. Germline V gene sequence: CDR1 SGHTA, CDR2 FQGTGA. Trimming left V 5 bases short and J 3 bases short, with 13 bases between. The DNA of the CDR3 is TGTGCCAGCAGCGCCGGGTATCGGGACACTGAAGCTTTCTTT. Translation gives CASSAGYRDTEAFF.

The chain is built from TRBV23-1 and TRBJ2-6, with D tentatively TRBD1 (5 bases). TRBV23-1 is placed among ORFs of uncertain function. V shed 1 base and J shed 3 bases, with 10 bases lying between them. CDR3 size: 16 residues. CDR3 in amino acids: CASSQYQGGGANVLTF. As DNA, the CDR3 is TGCGCCAGCAGTCAATACCAGGGTGGTGGGGCCAACGTCCTGACTTTC.

The CDR3 is CSVGGQGNSYEQYF. Written as DNA, the CDR3 is TGCAGCGTGGGGGGGCAGGGCAACTCCTACGAGCAGTACTTC. V is TRBV29-1 and J is TRBJ2-7; TRBD2 is a possible D gene (7 bases). The CDR3 runs 14 residues. Trimming left V 6 bases short and J 0 bases short, with 15 bases between. Germline V gene sequence: CDR1 SQVTM, CDR2 ANQGSEA.